Listed here are 21 T cell receptor beta chains from one sample, sequenced in a study of T cell responses to AZD1222 COVID-19 vaccine (dated by TCRdb to 2020 to 2022). Library generation was performed with the immunoSEQ multiplex PCR assay. The table comes from immuneACCESS by way of TCRdb, which keeps in-frame sequences with V and J called. Part of the clones is missing from these tables; in studies checked, under half for an unresolved V gene and the rest for unknown reasons. Within this sample are around 100,000 clones, with 80% to 90% of them counted one time only. The ten largest clones add up to around 9.6% of the sample. What this sample's time point label stands for: about 28 days (+/-7) after the second vaccine dose. The specimen was peripheral blood, collected 28 days after the second AZD1222 dose. Receptors originate from an adult who received the AZD1222 COVID-19 vaccine.

The genes are TRBV19 and TRBJ2-1; tentatively, D is TRBD1 (5 bases). CDR1 and CDR2 from the germline V gene are LNHDA and SQIVND (reference sequence). This CDR3 is built from 14 residues. V lost 7 bases to trimming and J lost 8 bases, with 18 bases between them. The CDR3 reads CASTPGPGRHEQFF. CDR3 coding DNA: TGTGCCAGTACTCCGGGCCCAGGGCGACATGAGCAGTTCTTC. Full variable domain (remainder filled in from reference TRBV19 and TRBJ2-1): DGGITQSPKYLFRKEGQNVTLSCEQNLNHDAMYWYRQDPGQGLRLIYYSQIVNDFQKGDIAEGYSVSREKKESFPLTVTSAQKNPTAFYLCASTPGPGRHEQFFGPGTRLTVL.

The rearrangement uses TRBV10-3 and TRBJ1-2; no reliable D call. V was pared by 3 bases and J by 11 bases, with 13 bases between. The CDR3 consists of 12 residues. Looked up from germline, CDR1 is ENHRY and CDR2 is SYGVKD. CDR3 region: CAISDGRKGYTF. The CDR3 nucleotides are TGTGCCATCAGTGACGGCAGGAAGGGATACACCTTC.

In DNA, the CDR3 is TGTGCCAGTAGCGGTCAGCCATATAGCAATCAGCCCCAGCATTTT. Encoded protein: CASSGQPYSNQPQHF. The chain carries TRBV19 and TRBJ1-5; D is unclear. Germline CDR1 and CDR2: LNHDA and SQIVND (reference sequence). The CDR3 is 15 amino acids. The V gene lost 6 bases and the J gene lost 0 bases, with 12 bases spanning the gap.

The chain recombines TRBV3-1 (or the pseudogene TRBV3-2) with TRBJ1-6, with a tentative D call TRBD1 (5 bases). Per the germline V gene, CDR1 is LGHDT and CDR2 is YNNKEL (reference sequence). This CDR3 is 16 amino acids long. The germline V and J ends were trimmed by 4 bases and 6 bases, with 16 bases remaining between them. The CDR3 DNA reads as TGTGCCAGCAGCCCAGGGACCGCTCTCGGTAATTCACCCCTCCACTTT. It translates to CASSPGTALGNSPLHF.

The V and J genes are TRBV4-1 and TRBJ1-2; 10 nucleotides agree with TRBD1. This CDR3 is 19 amino acids long. The germline V gene has CDR1 MGHRA and CDR2 YSYEKL. Unmatched junction bases numbered 10, after V lost 0 bases and J lost 0 bases. The CDR3 DNA follows: TGCGCCAGCAGCCAAGAGCTAGGGACAGGGGTGTTGGCTAACTATGGCTACACCTTC. It translates to CASSQELGTGVLANYGYTF.

The chain links TRBV2 to TRBJ2-7; D gene uncertain. The CDR3 is 12 amino acids. Trimming removed 8 bases at V and 2 bases at J, with 10 bases between. CDR1 and CDR2 from the germline V gene are SNHLY and FYNNEI. The CDR3 spells CASSVSPYEQYF. As DNA, the CDR3 is TGTGCCAGCTCGGTGTCCCCCTACGAGCAGTACTTC.

The V gene is TRBV9, the J gene TRBJ1-2; TRBD1 is a possible D gene (6 bases). The CDR3 sequence is 16 residues long. V lost 0 bases, J lost 7 bases, and 19 bases lay in between. Germline CDR1 reads SGDLS; CDR2 reads YYNGEE. The CDR3 loop reads CASSVVQTGLEGGYTF. CDR3 in DNA: TGTGCCAGCAGCGTAGTCCAGACAGGCCTGGAGGGTGGCTACACCTTC.

This rearrangement joins TRBV5-1 to TRBJ2-5; D not resolved. This CDR3 has 15 residues. V was shortened by 2 bases and J by 2 bases, with 13 bases between the two germline ends. CDR1 SGHRS and CDR2 YFSETQ come from the germline V gene. CDR3 in DNA: TGCGCCAGCAGCTTTTTCGAACTACCTCAAGAGACCCAGTACTTC. Amino acid sequence: CASSFFELPQETQYF.

The CDR3 region is CASSSGKGYEQYF. The CDR3 DNA sequence: TGTGCCAGTTCTAGCGGGAAGGGGTACGAGCAGTACTTC. V usage is TRBV12-3 or TRBV12-4 and J usage is TRBJ2-7; TRBD2 matches 9 bases. This CDR3 region has 13 residues. The trim removed 9 bases at V and 4 bases at J, leaving 7 bases unmatched.

This chain uses TRBV25-1 with TRBJ2-7, with a possible D match to TRBD1 (8 bases). Looked up from germline, CDR1 is MGHDK and CDR2 is SYGVNS. CDR3 size: 15 residues. Trimming took 3 bases from V and 4 from J, leaving 16 bases between them. DNA of the CDR3: TGTGCCAGCAGTGACTCACAGGGGGAGGGATACGAGCAGTACTTC. This codes for CASSDSQGEGYEQYF.

The chain recombines TRBV7-2 with TRBJ2-7, with 7 bases that match TRBD2. V shed 0 bases and J 6 bases; nucleotides not matched to a gene: 14. The CDR3 consists of 17 residues. Germline CDR1 reads SGHTA; CDR2 reads FQGNSA. CDR3: CASSLARGTKPHREQYF. CDR3 in DNA: TGTGCCAGCAGCTTAGCGCGGGGGACTAAGCCTCATCGCGAGCAGTACTTC. Supplemented by reference TRBV7-2 and TRBJ2-7, the full variable domain reads GAGVSQSPSNKVTEKGKDVELRCDPISGHTALYWYRQSLGQGLEFLIYFQGNSAPDKSGLPSDRFSAERTGGSVSTLTIQRTQQEDSAVYLCASSLARGTKPHREQYFGPGTRLTVT.

The chain links TRBV19 to TRBJ2-7; 9 bases are shared with TRBD1. The CDR3 contains 14 residues. In germline, CDR1 is LNHDA, CDR2 SQIVND (reference sequence). Unmatched junction bases numbered 8, after V lost 5 bases and J lost 6 bases. This CDR3 is CASSRTGVSGEQYF. In DNA form, the CDR3 reads TGTGCCAGTAGTCGGACAGGGGTCTCGGGCGAGCAGTACTTC.

A single count supports this clone. This rearrangement joins TRBV20-1 to TRBJ1-6, with D unresolved. V lost 4 bases and J lost 0, with 10 bases in between. The CDR3 runs to 15 residues. CDR1 and CDR2 (germline): DFQATT, SNEGSKA (reference sequence). CDR3 in DNA: TGCAGTGCTATTGATACAAACTCCTATAATTCACCCCTCCACTTT. Protein: CSAIDTNSYNSPLHF.

The V gene is TRBV27, the J gene TRBJ2-3; D possibly corresponds to TRBD2 (5 bases). The germline gives CDR1 MNHEY, CDR2 SMNVEV (reference sequence). The CDR3 totals 16 residues. Deletions cut 5 bases from V and 2 bases from J, with 17 bases between. CDR3: CASSPYKRLATDTQYF. The CDR3 DNA is TGTGCCAGCAGTCCCTATAAGCGGCTAGCCACAGATACGCAGTATTTT.

The gene calls are TRBV3-1 (or the pseudogene TRBV3-2) and TRBJ1-2; 7 positions match TRBD1. The trim removed 3 bases at V and 8 bases at J, leaving 9 bases unmatched. This CDR3 has 14 amino acids. Germline V CDR1 and CDR2: LGHDT, YNNKEL (reference sequence). CDR3 region: CASSHYDRASGYTF. The CDR3 bases are TGTGCCAGCAGCCATTACGACAGGGCTAGCGGCTACACCTTC.

The CDR3 DNA is TGTGCCTTAAGCCCGGGGGGCACAGATACGCAGTATTTT. Translation: CALSPGGTDTQYF. The genes are TRBV30 and TRBJ2-3, with D possibly being TRBD2 (6 bases). The CDR3 extends over 13 amino acids. Germline V gene data show CDR1 as GTSNPN and CDR2 as SVGIG (reference sequence). The V end lost 7 bases, the J end lost 1 base, and 12 bases lay between the germline ends. The whole variable domain, remainder taken from reference TRBV30 and TRBJ2-3, is SQTIHQWPATLVQPVGSPLSLECTVEGTSNPNLYWYRQAAGRGLQLLFYSVGIGQISSEVPQNLSASRPQDRQFILSSKKLLLSDSGFYLCALSPGGTDTQYFGPGTRLTVL.

This chain uses TRBV5-1 with TRBJ2-5, with a tentative D call TRBD2 (6 bases). Germline CDR1 SGHRS, CDR2 YFSETQ. This CDR3 is built from 14 residues. V gave up 4 bases and J gave up 4 bases, with 14 bases separating them. The CDR3 is CASSVPLALETQYF. In DNA, the CDR3 is TGCGCCAGCAGCGTCCCCCTAGCGTTAGAGACCCAGTACTTC.

The V gene is TRBV21-1, the J gene TRBJ2-3; no check of the table's D call, TRBD2, against the DNA was made. TRBV21-1 is reported as a pseudogene. The CDR3 sequence is 22 residues long. The CDR3 is CASSNPTETSGGRLRKLETQYF. As DNA, the CDR3 is TGTGCCAGCAGCAACCCGACTGAGACTAGCGGGGGGCGACTCCGCAAATTGGAGACGCAGTATTTT.

The chain recombines TRBV13 with TRBJ1-2; a possible D gene is TRBD1 (5 bases). The V gene lost 5 bases and the J gene lost 4 bases, with 17 bases spanning the gap. The CDR3 runs 15 residues. Germline V gene lookup returns CDR1 PRHDT and CDR2 FYEKMQ (reference sequence). The CDR3: CASSIRGALRYGYTF. CDR3 coding DNA: TGTGCCAGCAGCATACGCGGGGCCTTACGCTATGGCTACACCTTC.

V gene TRBV19 combines with J gene TRBJ2-1; either TRBD1 or TRBD2 may fit D (6 bases each). Germline CDR1 LNHDA, CDR2 SQIVND (reference sequence). The germline V and J ends were trimmed by 0 bases and 8 bases, with 14 bases remaining between them. The length of the CDR3 is 15 residues. The CDR3, as DNA: TGTGCCAGTAGTATAGATCGGGGGACATTCGATGAGCAGTTCTTC. This encodes CASSIDRGTFDEQFF.

CDR3 DNA: TGTGCCAGCAGTTCTACCTTTCAGGGGGTTAATTCACCCCTCCACTTT. This sequence encodes CASSSTFQGVNSPLHF. The chain recombines TRBV28 with TRBJ1-6, with 7 positions matching TRBD1. This CDR3 is 16 amino acids long. In germline, CDR1 is MDHEN, CDR2 SYDVKM. V shed 4 bases and J 6 bases; nucleotides not matched to a gene: 9.